A selection of T cell receptor beta chains follows, all from one sample in a study of cytomegalovirus exposure and HLA in healthy donors. Libraries were prepared by immunoSEQ multiplex PCR; TCRdb keeps only in-frame clonotypes and omits some of them. Of some 130,000 clones in the sample, around three quarters were seen once. Material: PBMCs. Source of these receptors: a middle-aged man in good health and CMV-seropositive. CDR3s include the opening cysteine and the closing phenylalanine or tryptophan. D genes are given only for firm matches. For some rows the clone size is stated as once, few or many, or as a class when expanded; others skip it.

DNA | CDR3 | J | V | size | D
TGCGCCAGCAGACCCGGGACAGCCAGCAATCAGCCCCAGCATTTT | CASRPGTASNQPQHF | TRBJ1-5 | TRBV10-2 | NA | TRBD1
TGTGCCAGCAGTGACGACAGGCTAGGGGGCTACACCTTC | CASSDDRLGGYTF | TRBJ1-2 | TRBV6-4 | NA | NA
TGTGCCAGTAGTACAAACAGTGGTGGAGCTTTCTTT | CASSTNSGGAFF | TRBJ1-1 | TRBV19 | NA | NA
TGTGCCACCAGCAGGGTGACAGGGAGCTCCTACAATGAGCAGTTCTTC | CATSRVTGSSYNEQFF | TRBJ2-1 | TRBV15 | NA | TRBD1
TGTGCCAGCAGTTTATCGCAGAGGGCAGGAAACACCATATATTTT | CASSLSQRAGNTIYF | TRBJ1-3 | TRBV27 | NA | NA
TGTGCCAGCAGCCAAGGTGACAGGAGATATAATTCACCCCTCCACTTT | CASSQGDRRYNSPLHF | TRBJ1-6 | TRBV4-2 | NA | NA
TGTGCCACCAGCAGAGGGGGCGGGAACACTGAAGCTTTCTTT | CATSRGGGNTEAFF | TRBJ1-1 | TRBV15 | NA | NA
TGTGCCAGCACGAGGACCAGGGTTAGGGGCACTGAAGCTTTCTTT | CASTRTRVRGTEAFF | TRBJ1-1 | TRBV6-1 | NA | NA
TGTGCCAGCAGTGACCCGCGGGGTCCCGGGGAGCTGTTTTTT | CASSDPRGPGELFF | TRBJ2-2 | TRBV2 | NA | NA
TGTGCCAGCAGGGAGGACAGGGATATCTACGAGCAGTACTTC | CASREDRDIYEQYF | TRBJ2-7 | TRBV28 | NA | TRBD1
TGTGCCTGGAGTGGGGGAGTAGGCTACAATGAGCAGTTCTTC | CAWSGGVGYNEQFF | TRBJ2-1 | TRBV30 | NA | NA
TGTGCCTGGACTAGCGGGACCTACAATGAGCAGTTCTTC | CAWTSGTYNEQFF | TRBJ2-1 | TRBV30 | NA | TRBD2
TGCGCCACCCAAGCTATACAGCGCACAGATACGCAGTATTTT | CATQAIQRTDTQYF | TRBJ2-3 | TRBV10-1 | NA | NA
TGTGCCAGCCGACAGGGGCAAGGTAATTCACCCCTCCACTTT | CASRQGQGNSPLHF | TRBJ1-6 | TRBV19 | NA | TRBD1
TGTGCCTGGAGCCTAACTACAACTAATGAAAAACTGTTTTTT | CAWSLTTTNEKLFF | TRBJ1-4 | TRBV30 | NA | NA
TGTGCCAGCAGCCCGACAGGGACCTATGGCTACACCTTC | CASSPTGTYGYTF | TRBJ1-2 | TRBV14 | NA | TRBD1
TGTGCCAGCAGCTTGCGTAATGGGGAGAAGGGGGCCAACGTCCTGACTTTC | CASSLRNGEKGANVLTF | TRBJ2-6 | TRBV5-5 | NA | NA
TGTGCCAGCAGCTTACGGGACTACGAGCAGTACTTC | CASSLRDYEQYF | TRBJ2-7 | TRBV11-3 | NA | NA
TGTGCCAGCAGCCTGGCCGCGGGGACTTCGAGCTCCTACGAGCAGTACTTC | CASSLAAGTSSSYEQYF | TRBJ2-7 | TRBV7-9 | NA | NA
TGTGCCAGCAGTTTACGGACTAGCGGAGGGGGAAATACGCAGTATTTT | CASSLRTSGGGNTQYF | TRBJ2-3 | TRBV27 | few | TRBD2
TGTGCCAGCACCAGGGGGCGCGAATCTGAAGCTTTCTTT | CASTRGRESEAFF | TRBJ1-1 | TRBV28 | NA | TRBD1
TGTGCCTTATGGGGTAGCGGCACAGATACGCAGTATTTT | CALWGSGTDTQYF | TRBJ2-3 | TRBV30 | NA | NA
TGTGCCAGCAGCCACCCCGGGGGCTCCTACAATGAGCAGTTCTTC | CASSHPGGSYNEQFF | TRBJ2-1 | TRBV7-2 | few | NA
TGTGCCAGCAGGGCAGGACAGACTCTGGAGCAGTACTTC | CASRAGQTLEQYF | TRBJ2-7 | TRBV2 | few | NA
TGTGCCAGCAGCCGCGCCTCTAATGAGCAGTTCTTC | CASSRASNEQFF | TRBJ2-1 | TRBV11-3 | NA | NA
TGTGCCAGCAGCTTAGGGGCTAATCAGCCCCAGCATTTT | CASSLGANQPQHF | TRBJ1-5 | TRBV7-6 | NA | NA
TGTGCCACCAGCACTGGGGACAGAACCTTAGAGGAACTGTTTTTT | CATSTGDRTLEELFF | TRBJ1-4 | TRBV15 | NA | TRBD1
TGTGCCAGCAGTATCGGGACAGACCTTAGCAATCAGCCCCAGCATTTT | CASSIGTDLSNQPQHF | TRBJ1-5 | TRBV27 | NA | TRBD1
TGTGCCAGACAGGGGCCCTACTCTGGGGCCAACGTCCTGACTTTC | CARQGPYSGANVLTF | TRBJ2-6 | TRBV2 | NA | TRBD1
TGTGCCAGCAGTGGAGGACTAGCGGGAGTTTGGGGCGGGGAGCTGTTTTTT | CASSGGLAGVWGGELFF | TRBJ2-2 | TRBV27 | NA | TRBD2
TGCGCCAGCAGCTTGGGTCCAGGGCAAGAGACCCAGTACTTC | CASSLGPGQETQYF | TRBJ2-5 | TRBV5-1 | few | NA
TGCGCCAGCAGCCCACAGAACCCTAACTATGGCTACACCTTC | CASSPQNPNYGYTF | TRBJ1-2 | TRBV5-1 | once | NA
TGTGCCAGCAGTTTTGTGACTAGCGGCACAGATACGCAGTATTTT | CASSFVTSGTDTQYF | TRBJ2-3 | TRBV27 | NA | TRBD2
TGTGCCAGCAGCGAGACTAGCGTCTCCTACAATGAGCAGTTCTTC | CASSETSVSYNEQFF | TRBJ2-1 | TRBV7-8 | NA | TRBD2
TGTGCCAGCAGTAACCGGGAAGGTCAGCCCCAGCATTTT | CASSNREGQPQHF | TRBJ1-5 | TRBV27 | NA | NA
TGTGCCAGCAGCTCAGACAGGGAAGGGACCGGGGAGCTGTTTTTT | CASSSDREGTGELFF | TRBJ2-2 | TRBV7-9 | NA | TRBD1
TGTGCCAGCAGCTTACCGGGACAGGGTACGACTGAAGCTTTCTTT | CASSLPGQGTTEAFF | TRBJ1-1 | TRBV5-4 | NA | TRBD1
TGTGCCAGCAACGGGGACAGGGGAGATGAAAAACTGTTTTTT | CASNGDRGDEKLFF | TRBJ1-4 | TRBV9 | NA | TRBD1
TGTGCCAGCAGCCAAGAAGTGCGAGGGAGAAGAGAGACCCAGTACTTC | CASSQEVRGRRETQYF | TRBJ2-5 | TRBV14 | once | NA
TGTGCCAGCAGTGGTCGTACAAGGGGTATTGGAAACACCATATATTTT | CASSGRTRGIGNTIYF | TRBJ1-3 | TRBV6-1 | NA | NA
TGTGCCAGCAGGCCACCGGGACAGGGTGGAAACACCATATATTTT | CASRPPGQGGNTIYF | TRBJ1-3 | TRBV6-5 | NA | TRBD1
TGTGCCAGCAGCCGGACGACTAGCGGGATGAACACAGATACGCAGTATTTT | CASSRTTSGMNTDTQYF | TRBJ2-3 | TRBV2 | NA | TRBD2
TGCGCCAGCAGCTTAGAGGGCAACTATGGCTACACCTTC | CASSLEGNYGYTF | TRBJ1-2 | TRBV5-1 | once | NA
TGTGCCAGTAGTATAACTAGCGGATCCTACGAGCAGTACTTC | CASSITSGSYEQYF | TRBJ2-7 | TRBV19 | NA | TRBD2
TGCGCCAGCAGCCCTCTAGCGGGAGGGCCCCGGACCGGGGAGCTGTTTTTT | CASSPLAGGPRTGELFF | TRBJ2-2 | TRBV5-1 | NA | TRBD2